This TCR beta chain was observed in a study of T cells in Graves' hyperthyroidism and ophthalmopathy. Amplification targeted TCR beta CDR3 regions from RNA transcripts. Carried out on the TCR CDR3, a first-round RT-PCR used the HTBI primer set. TCRdb recomputed calls from the multiplex PCR reads with MiXCR, one row per CDR3 protein. This sample has some 770,000 distinct CDR3 sequences; 15% to 20% occur once, and the top ten carry under 9.5%. Trimming cost V 4 bases and J 0 bases; bases outside gene matches: 2. Germline lookup yields CDR1 SGHTA and CDR2 FQGTGA. The CDR3 totals 16 residues. Each patient was aged 18 to 65 and had newly diagnosed hyperthyroidism of under 2 months' duration.

The origin of this receptor is a man aged 18 to 29 with Graves' hyperthyroidism. The sequencing sample was made of blood. The J gene is TRBJ2-2, the V gene TRBV7-3, with 10 bases fitting TRBD1. The CDR3 sequence is CASSSGTGANTGELFF. The CDR3 nucleotides read TGTGCCAGCAGCTCTGGGACAGGGGCGAACACCGGGGAGCTGTTTTTT.